Below, 2 T cell receptor beta chains from the same sample are listed, as sequenced in a study of T cell clonotyping in hematopoietic cell transplantation. Generated by immunoSEQ multiplex PCR, the TCRdb table keeps only in-frame clones and is missing some. Of 6,500 to 10,000 clones listed, about 69% are singletons. The sample here was peripheral blood mononuclear cells, taken 100 days after allogeneic stem cell transplant. The origin of the receptors is a male patient aged 60 to 75 who had an allogeneic stem cell transplant from an unrelated donor, so the T cells may come from the graft donor. Some clones in this sample may be carry-over from other donors' samples.

This clone was recorded a few times. The V call is TRBV28, the J call TRBJ1-5; D not resolved. The ends were cut back, 1 base at V and 1 base at J, with 5 bases in the middle. Germline assignment: CDR1 MDHEN and CDR2 SYDVKM. This CDR3 is built from 14 residues. CDR3 sequence: CASSLYDSNQPQHF. The CDR3 region has the DNA TGTGCCAGCAGTTTATATGACAGCAATCAGCCCCAGCATTTT.

This clone rates as large (0.1 to 1%). This chain connects TRBV19 to TRBJ2-2; 9 nucleotides line up with TRBD1. V was pared by 6 bases and J by 0 bases, with 8 bases of the junction left unmatched. Looked up from germline, CDR1 is LNHDA and CDR2 is SQIVND (reference sequence). The CDR3 spans 17 residues. The CDR3 sequence: CASSPGQGGPNTGELFF. CDR3 sequence (DNA): TGTGCCAGTAGCCCGGGACAGGGAGGACCGAACACCGGGGAGCTGTTTTTT.